This is a list of T cell receptor beta chains from one sample in a study of shared clonotypes between healthy human individuals. Data came from immunoSEQ multiplex PCR; TCRdb stores just in-frame clones and leaves some out. The sample holds approximately 1.5 million clones; 95% to 99% are singletons and the top ten take 0.4% to 0.45%. Specimen: naive CD4+ T cells sorted from blood. The receptors were gathered from a man in his thirties or forties in good health. Both conserved end residues are part of each CDR3. The D gene is left open where the match is weak. Size is omitted from some rows. Given values are once, few, many or a class for expanded clones.

cdr3_nt,cdr3_aa,clone_size,j_call,d_call,v_call
TGTGCCAGCAGGGGGCGAAGGAATAGTGAAGCTTTCTTT,CASRGRRNSEAFF,-,TRBJ1-1,-,TRBV28
TGTGCCAGTAGTATCCGAGCGGGGGGCACAGATACGCAGTATTTT,CASSIRAGGTDTQYF,once,TRBJ2-3,TRBD2,TRBV19
TGTGCCAGCTCACCACTGGAAATGGGACCGCCATCCTACGAGCAGTACTTC,CASSPLEMGPPSYEQYF,-,TRBJ2-7,-,TRBV18
TGTGCCAGCAGCCCCGAACCGGGACAGGGAGGCAATCAGCCCCAGCATTTT,CASSPEPGQGGNQPQHF,once,TRBJ1-5,TRBD1,TRBV5-5
TGTGCCAGCAGCACCCAGCCTAGCAATCAGCCCCAGCATTTT,CASSTQPSNQPQHF,-,TRBJ1-5,-,TRBV11-2
TGCGCCAGCAGCTTGGCGCTAGCGGGAGCTGGGTCAGATACGCAGTATTTT,CASSLALAGAGSDTQYF,-,TRBJ2-3,TRBD2,TRBV5-1
TGTGCCAGCAGCGTATCTTCGTCCCACTACGAGCAGTACTTC,CASSVSSSHYEQYF,-,TRBJ2-7,-,TRBV7-3
TGTGCCAGCAGCTTGTTGGCAGGGGGCTCGGAAAAACTGTTTTTT,CASSLLAGGSEKLFF,-,TRBJ1-4,TRBD1,TRBV5-6
TGTGCCAGCAGCGCCCCGCGGGAGGGGTATCAAGAGACCCAGTACTTC,CASSAPREGYQETQYF,-,TRBJ2-5,TRBD2,TRBV4-2
TGTGCCAGCAGTGAAAAAGGAGGGATGAACACTGAAGCTTTCTTT,CASSEKGGMNTEAFF,-,TRBJ1-1,-,TRBV6-1
TGTGCCAGCCGCTCGGGACTAGTAGCCTACGAGCAGTACTTC,CASRSGLVAYEQYF,-,TRBJ2-7,TRBD2,TRBV27
TGTGCCAGCAGCAGGGGCTACTCGAATGAGCAGTTCTTC,CASSRGYSNEQFF,-,TRBJ2-1,-,TRBV5-5
TGTGCCAGCAGGCTAGACAGGGGGCTCAATGAGCAGTTCTTC,CASRLDRGLNEQFF,-,TRBJ2-1,TRBD1,TRBV5-4
TGTGCCAGCAGTCTAACATTCGGTCGGGGTGCGGAGCAGTACTTC,CASSLTFGRGAEQYF,-,TRBJ2-7,-,TRBV6-6
TGTGCCAGCACAGACGGGAGCTCCTACGAGCAGTACTTC,CASTDGSSYEQYF,-,TRBJ2-7,-,TRBV6-1
TGTGCCGGTAGACGGCAGGGGGCGTTGAACACTGAAGCTTTCTTT,CAGRRQGALNTEAFF,-,TRBJ1-1,TRBD1,TRBV6-1
TGCGCCAGCAGCCTTCCAGGGGGAACTGAAGCTTTCTTT,CASSLPGGTEAFF,-,TRBJ1-1,TRBD1,TRBV5-1
TGTGCCAGCAGTCTACTAGCGGGAGGTCCGGAGTTCTTC,CASSLLAGGPEFF,-,TRBJ2-1,TRBD2,TRBV6-4
TGCGCCAGCAGCCCTGGGCATCCACCATACAATGAGCAGTTCTTC,CASSPGHPPYNEQFF,-,TRBJ2-1,-,TRBV5-1
TGTGCCATCGCTAATGTGGCCACTGAAGCTTTCTTT,CAIANVATEAFF,-,TRBJ1-1,-,TRBV28
TGTGCCACCAGCAGGGTGCAGGGAGAGACCCAGTACTTC,CATSRVQGETQYF,once,TRBJ2-5,-,TRBV15
TGTGCCAGCAGCCAACTAGCGGGAGTGCAAGAGACCCAGTACTTC,CASSQLAGVQETQYF,-,TRBJ2-5,TRBD2,TRBV7-9
TGTGCCAGCTCACCACTGGTGACAATCGGGGAAAAACTGTTTTTT,CASSPLVTIGEKLFF,-,TRBJ1-4,-,TRBV18
TGCGCCAGCAGCCAAGAGTGGGGGAGAGGAGGCTACACCTTC,CASSQEWGRGGYTF,once,TRBJ1-2,-,TRBV4-3
TGCGCCAGCAGCCAAGATACGGGTTATAACTATGGCTACACCTTC,CASSQDTGYNYGYTF,-,TRBJ1-2,-,TRBV4-1
TGTGCCAGCAAAATGACAGGACGGGAAAAACTGTTTTTT,CASKMTGREKLFF,-,TRBJ1-4,-,TRBV6-1
TGTGCCAGCAGCGTAGCGGGAATCAAGCGGGGCAATCAGCCCCAGCATTTT,CASSVAGIKRGNQPQHF,-,TRBJ1-5,-,TRBV9
TGTGCCAGCAGGTCACAACTGAACACCGGGGAGCTGTTTTTT,CASRSQLNTGELFF,-,TRBJ2-2,-,TRBV28
TGTGCCAGCTTTGCGGGAGGGACAGATACGCAGTATTTT,CASFAGGTDTQYF,-,TRBJ2-3,TRBD2,TRBV28